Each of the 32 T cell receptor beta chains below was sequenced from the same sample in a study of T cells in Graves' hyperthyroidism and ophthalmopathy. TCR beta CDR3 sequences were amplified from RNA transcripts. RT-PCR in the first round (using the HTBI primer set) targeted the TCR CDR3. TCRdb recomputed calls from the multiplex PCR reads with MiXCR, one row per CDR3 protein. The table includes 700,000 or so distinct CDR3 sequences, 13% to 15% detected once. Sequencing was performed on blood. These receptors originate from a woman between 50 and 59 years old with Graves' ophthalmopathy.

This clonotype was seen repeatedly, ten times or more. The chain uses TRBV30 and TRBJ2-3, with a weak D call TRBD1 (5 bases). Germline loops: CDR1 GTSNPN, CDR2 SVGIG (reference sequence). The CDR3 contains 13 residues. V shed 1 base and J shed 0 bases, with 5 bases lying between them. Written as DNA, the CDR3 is TGTGCCTGGAGTGAGGGGAGCACAGATACGCAGTATTTT. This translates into CAWSEGSTDTQYF.

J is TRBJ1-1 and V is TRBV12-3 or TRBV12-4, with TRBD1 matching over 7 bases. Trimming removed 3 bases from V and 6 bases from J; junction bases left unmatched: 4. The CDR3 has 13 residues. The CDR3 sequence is CASSFLGGPEAFF. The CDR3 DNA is TGTGCCAGCAGTTTCTTAGGGGGCCCTGAAGCTTTCTTT.

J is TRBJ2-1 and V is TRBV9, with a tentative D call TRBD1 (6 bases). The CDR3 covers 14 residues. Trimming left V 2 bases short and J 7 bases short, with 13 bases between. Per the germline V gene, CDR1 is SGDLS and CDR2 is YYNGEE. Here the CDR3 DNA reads TGTGCCAGCAGCGTTGAGGGGACACGGAATGAGCAGTTCTTC. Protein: CASSVEGTRNEQFF.

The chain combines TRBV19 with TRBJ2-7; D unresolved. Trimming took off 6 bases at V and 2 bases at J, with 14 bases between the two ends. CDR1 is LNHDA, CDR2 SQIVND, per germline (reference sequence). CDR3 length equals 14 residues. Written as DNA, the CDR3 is TGTGCCAGTAGCCTCAGGCTGGGAACCTACGAGCAGTACTTC. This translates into CASSLRLGTYEQYF.

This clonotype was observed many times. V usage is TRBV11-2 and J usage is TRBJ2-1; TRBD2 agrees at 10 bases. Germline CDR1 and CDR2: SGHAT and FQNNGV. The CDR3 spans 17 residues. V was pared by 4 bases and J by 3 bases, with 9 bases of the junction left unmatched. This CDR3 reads CASSSRPGTSVYNEQFF. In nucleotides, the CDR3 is TGTGCCAGCAGCTCCCGGCCCGGGACTAGCGTCTACAATGAGCAGTTCTTC.

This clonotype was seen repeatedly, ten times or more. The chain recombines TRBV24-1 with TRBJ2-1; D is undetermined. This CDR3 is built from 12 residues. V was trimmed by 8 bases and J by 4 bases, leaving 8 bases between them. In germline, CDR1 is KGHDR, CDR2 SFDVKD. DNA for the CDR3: TGTGCCACCACAGACCTATACAATGAGCAGTTCTTC. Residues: CATTDLYNEQFF.

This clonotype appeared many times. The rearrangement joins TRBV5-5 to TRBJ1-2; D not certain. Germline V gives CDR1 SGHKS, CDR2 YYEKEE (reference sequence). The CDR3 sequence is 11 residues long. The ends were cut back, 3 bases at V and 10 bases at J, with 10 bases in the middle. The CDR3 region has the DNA TGTGCCAGCAGCTCTATTACAATCTACACCTTC. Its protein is CASSSITIYTF.

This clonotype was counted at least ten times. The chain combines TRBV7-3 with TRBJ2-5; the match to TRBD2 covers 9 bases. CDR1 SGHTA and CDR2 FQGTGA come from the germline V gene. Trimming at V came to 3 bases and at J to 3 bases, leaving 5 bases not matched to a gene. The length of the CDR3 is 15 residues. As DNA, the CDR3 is TGTGCCAGCAGCTTGGTAGCGGGAGCTGAAGAGACCCAGTACTTC. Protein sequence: CASSLVAGAEETQYF.

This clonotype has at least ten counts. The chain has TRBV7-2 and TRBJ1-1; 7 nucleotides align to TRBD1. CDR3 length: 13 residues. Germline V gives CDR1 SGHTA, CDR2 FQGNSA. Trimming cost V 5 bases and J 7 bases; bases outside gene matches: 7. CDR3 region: CASSGQAGDEAFF. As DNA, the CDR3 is TGTGCCAGCAGCGGACAGGCGGGGGATGAAGCTTTCTTT.

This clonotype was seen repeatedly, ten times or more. The CDR3 is CSAAAHSYEQYF. The CDR3 coding sequence is TGCAGTGCCGCCGCTCACTCCTACGAGCAGTACTTC. V and J are TRBV20-1 and TRBJ2-7; D ambiguous. The ends were cut back, 6 bases at V and 0 bases at J, with 9 bases in the middle. Germline V gene sequence: CDR1 DFQATT, CDR2 SNEGSKA (reference sequence). CDR3 length: 12 residues.

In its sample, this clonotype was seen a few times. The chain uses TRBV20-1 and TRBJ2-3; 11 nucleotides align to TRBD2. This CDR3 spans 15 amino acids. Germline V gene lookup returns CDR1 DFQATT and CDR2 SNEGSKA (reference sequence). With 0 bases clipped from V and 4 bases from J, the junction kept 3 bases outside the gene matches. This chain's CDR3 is CSARELAGASDTQYF. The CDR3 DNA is TGCAGTGCTAGAGAACTAGCGGGAGCTTCAGATACGCAGTATTTT.

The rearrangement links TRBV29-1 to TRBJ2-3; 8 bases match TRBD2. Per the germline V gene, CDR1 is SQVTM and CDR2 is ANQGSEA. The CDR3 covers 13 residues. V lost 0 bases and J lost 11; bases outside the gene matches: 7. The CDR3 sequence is CSVEERGLGEQYF. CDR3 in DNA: TGCAGCGTTGAAGAGAGGGGACTAGGTGAGCAGTATTTT.

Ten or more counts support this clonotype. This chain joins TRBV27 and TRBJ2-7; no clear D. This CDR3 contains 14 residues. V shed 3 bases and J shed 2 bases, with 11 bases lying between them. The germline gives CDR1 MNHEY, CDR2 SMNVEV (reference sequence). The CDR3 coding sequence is TGTGCCAGCAGTTTCAAAACTGTCCCCTACGAGCAGTACTTC. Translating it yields CASSFKTVPYEQYF.

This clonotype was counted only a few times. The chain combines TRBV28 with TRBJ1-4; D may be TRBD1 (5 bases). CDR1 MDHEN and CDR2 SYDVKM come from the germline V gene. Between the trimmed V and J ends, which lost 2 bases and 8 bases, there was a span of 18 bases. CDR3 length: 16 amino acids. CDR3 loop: CASSLIQGSSEEKLFF. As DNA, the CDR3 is TGTGCCAGCAGTTTAATCCAGGGTAGTTCGGAAGAAAAACTGTTTTTT.

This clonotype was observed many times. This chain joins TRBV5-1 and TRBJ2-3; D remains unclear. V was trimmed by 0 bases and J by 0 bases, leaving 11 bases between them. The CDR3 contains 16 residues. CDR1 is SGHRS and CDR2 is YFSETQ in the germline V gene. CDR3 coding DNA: TGCGCCAGCAGCTTGGTGTCTCTAGGAAGCACAGATACGCAGTATTTT. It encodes CASSLVSLGSTDTQYF.

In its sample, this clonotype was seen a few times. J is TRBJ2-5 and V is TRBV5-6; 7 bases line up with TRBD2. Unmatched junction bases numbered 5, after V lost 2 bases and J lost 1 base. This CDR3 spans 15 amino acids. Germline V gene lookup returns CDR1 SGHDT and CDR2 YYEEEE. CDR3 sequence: CASSFGTISQETQYF. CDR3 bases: TGTGCCAGCAGCTTCGGGACTATATCCCAAGAGACCCAGTACTTC.

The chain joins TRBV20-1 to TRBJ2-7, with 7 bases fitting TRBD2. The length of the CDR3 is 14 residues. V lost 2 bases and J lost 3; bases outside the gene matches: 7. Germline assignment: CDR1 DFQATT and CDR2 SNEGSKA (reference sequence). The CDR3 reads CSARPRDYLYEQYF. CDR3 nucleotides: TGCAGTGCTAGACCCCGGGACTACCTCTACGAGCAGTACTTC.

CDR3 DNA: TGTGCCAGCAGCCAATATAGGCCCCCGACCTTACTAGCGGTGGAGTACAATGAGCAGTTCTTC. It encodes CASSQYRPPTLLAVEYNEQFF. J is TRBJ2-1 and V is TRBV14, with 8 nucleotides matching TRBD2. The CDR3 length is 21 residues. V was clipped by 2 bases and J by 4 bases; unmatched bases: 22. Germline lookup yields CDR1 SGHDN and CDR2 FVKESK.

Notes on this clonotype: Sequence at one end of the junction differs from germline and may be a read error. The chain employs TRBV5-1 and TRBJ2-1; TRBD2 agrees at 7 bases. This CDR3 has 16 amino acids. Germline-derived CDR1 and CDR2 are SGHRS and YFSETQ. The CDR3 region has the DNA TGCGCCAGCAGCTTGGTGGCTAGCGGAGGGGCTAATGAGCAATTCTTC. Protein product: CASSLVASGGANEQFF. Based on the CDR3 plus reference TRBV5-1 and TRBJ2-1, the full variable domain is KAGVTQTPRYLIKTRGQQVTLSCSPISGHRSVSWYQQTPGQGLQFLFEYFSETQRNKGNFPGRFSGRQFSNSRSEMNVSTLELGDSALYLCASSLVASGGANEQFFGPGTRLTVL.

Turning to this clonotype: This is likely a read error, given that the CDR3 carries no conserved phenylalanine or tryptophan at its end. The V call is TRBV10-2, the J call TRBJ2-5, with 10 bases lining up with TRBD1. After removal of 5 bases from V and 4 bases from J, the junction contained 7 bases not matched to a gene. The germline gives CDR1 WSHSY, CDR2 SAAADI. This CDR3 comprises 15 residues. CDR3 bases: TGCGCCAGCAGTCCAGGACAGGGGGAGGGAGAGACCCAGTACTCC. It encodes CASSPGQGEGETQYS.

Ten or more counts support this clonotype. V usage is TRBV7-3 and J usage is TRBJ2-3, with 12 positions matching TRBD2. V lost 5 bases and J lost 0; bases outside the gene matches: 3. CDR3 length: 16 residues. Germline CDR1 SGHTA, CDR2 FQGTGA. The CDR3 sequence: CASSETSGSSTDTQYF. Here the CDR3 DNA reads TGTGCCAGCAGCGAGACTAGCGGGAGTAGCACAGATACGCAGTATTTT.

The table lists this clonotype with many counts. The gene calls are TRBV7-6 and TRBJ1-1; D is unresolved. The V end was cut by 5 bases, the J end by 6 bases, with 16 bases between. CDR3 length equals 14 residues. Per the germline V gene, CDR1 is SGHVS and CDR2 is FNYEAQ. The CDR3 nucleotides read TGTGCCAGCAGCCACGAGAATTCGGAGGCTGAAGCTTTCTTT. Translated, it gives CASSHENSEAEAFF.

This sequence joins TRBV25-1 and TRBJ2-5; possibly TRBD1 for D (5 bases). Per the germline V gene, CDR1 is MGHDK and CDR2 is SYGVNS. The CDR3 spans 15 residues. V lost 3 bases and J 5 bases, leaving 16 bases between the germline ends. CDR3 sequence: CASSEYARAVETQYF. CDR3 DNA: TGTGCCAGCAGTGAGTACGCCAGGGCGGTCGAGACCCAGTACTTC.

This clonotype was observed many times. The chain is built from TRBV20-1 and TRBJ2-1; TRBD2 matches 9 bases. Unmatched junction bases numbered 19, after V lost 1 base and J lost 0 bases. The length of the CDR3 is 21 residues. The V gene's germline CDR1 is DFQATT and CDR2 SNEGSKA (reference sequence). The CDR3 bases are TGCAGTGCTAGAGGAGAAGGTCGATCTAGCGGGACCTCAAGCTCCTACAATGAGCAGTTCTTC. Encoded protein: CSARGEGRSSGTSSSYNEQFF.

The CDR3 spells CASSPLSAQGGYGYTF. As DNA, the CDR3 is TGTGCCAGCTCACCATTAAGCGCGCAGGGAGGCTATGGCTACACCTTC. The rearrangement links TRBV18 to TRBJ1-2; D is perhaps TRBD1 (5 bases). V dropped 2 bases and J dropped 4 bases, with 17 bases sitting between them. The CDR3 runs 16 residues. CDR1 KGHSH and CDR2 LQKENI come from the germline V gene.

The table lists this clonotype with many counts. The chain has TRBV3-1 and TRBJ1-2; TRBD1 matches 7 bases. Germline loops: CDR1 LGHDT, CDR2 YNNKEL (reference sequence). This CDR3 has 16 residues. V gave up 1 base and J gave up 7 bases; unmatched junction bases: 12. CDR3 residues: CASSQAQPGGGGGYTF. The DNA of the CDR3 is TGTGCCAGCAGCCAAGCCCAACCGGGAGGGGGCGGTGGCTACACCTTC.

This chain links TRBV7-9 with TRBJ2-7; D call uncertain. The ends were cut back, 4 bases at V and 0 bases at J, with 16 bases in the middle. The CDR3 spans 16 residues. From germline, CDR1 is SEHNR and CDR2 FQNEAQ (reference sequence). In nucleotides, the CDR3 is TGTGCCAGCAGCTCGCAGGCACCTTCCTCCTCCTACGAGCAGTACTTC. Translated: CASSSQAPSSSYEQYF.

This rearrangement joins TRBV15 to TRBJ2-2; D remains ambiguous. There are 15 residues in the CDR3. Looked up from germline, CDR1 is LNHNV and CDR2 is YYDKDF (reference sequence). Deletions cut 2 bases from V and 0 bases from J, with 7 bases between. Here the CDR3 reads CATSRRPANTGELFF. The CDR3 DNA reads TGTGCCACCAGCAGAAGGCCCGCGAACACCGGGGAGCTGTTTTTT.

CDR3 amino acids: CASSVSGGEYEQYF. In nucleotides, the CDR3 is TGTGCCAGCAGCGTATCAGGGGGCGAGTACGAGCAGTACTTC. The rearrangement uses TRBV9 and TRBJ2-7, with 8 bases lining up with TRBD1. Germline CDR1 reads SGDLS; CDR2 reads YYNGEE. V dropped 1 base and J dropped 4; count of bases not matched to a gene: 4. This CDR3 spans 14 amino acids.

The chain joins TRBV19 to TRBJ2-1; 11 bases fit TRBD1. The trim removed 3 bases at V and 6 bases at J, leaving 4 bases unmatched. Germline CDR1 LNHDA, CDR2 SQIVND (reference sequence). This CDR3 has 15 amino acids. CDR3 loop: CASSIRTGGGNEQFF. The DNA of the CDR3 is TGTGCCAGTAGTATTCGGACAGGGGGCGGCAATGAGCAGTTCTTC.

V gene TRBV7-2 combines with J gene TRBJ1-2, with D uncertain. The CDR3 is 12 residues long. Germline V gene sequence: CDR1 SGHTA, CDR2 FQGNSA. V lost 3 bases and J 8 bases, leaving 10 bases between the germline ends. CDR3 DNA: TGTGCCAGCAGCTTCCGCGGCTCCGGCTACACCTTC. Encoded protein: CASSFRGSGYTF. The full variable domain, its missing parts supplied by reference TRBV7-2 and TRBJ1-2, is GAGVSQSPSNKVTEKGKDVELRCDPISGHTALYWYRQSLGQGLEFLIYFQGNSAPDKSGLPSDRFSAERTGGSVSTLTIQRTQQEDSAVYLCASSFRGSGYTFGSGTRLTVV.

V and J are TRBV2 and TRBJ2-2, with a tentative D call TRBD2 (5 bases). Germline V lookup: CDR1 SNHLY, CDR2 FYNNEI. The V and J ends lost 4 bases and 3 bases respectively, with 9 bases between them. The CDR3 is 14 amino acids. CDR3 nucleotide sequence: TGTGCCAGCAGTGTCACGAGGGACACCGGGGAGCTGTTTTTT. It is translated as CASSVTRDTGELFF. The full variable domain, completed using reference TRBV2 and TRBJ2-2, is EPEVTQTPSHQVTQMGQEVILRCVPISNHLYFYWYRQILGQKVEFLVSFYNNEISEKSEIFDDQFSVERPDGSNFTLKIRSTKLEDSAMYFCASSVTRDTGELFFGEGSRLTVL.